This T cell receptor (beta chain) was recorded in a study of blood T cell repertoires in COVID-19. Produced via immunoSEQ multiplex PCR; TCRdb's table is partial and in-frame only. The sample includes roughly 420,000 clones, roughly 90% seen only once; the top ten take approximately 1%. The sample consisted of PBMCs or T cells enriched from blood (not recorded which). The receptor comes from a woman aged 25 to 39 with acute COVID-19.

The CDR3: CASSLWDRAYEQYF. As DNA, the CDR3 is TGTGCCAGCAGTTTATGGGACAGGGCCTACGAGCAGTACTTC. This chain links TRBV27 with TRBJ2-7; 9 bases fit TRBD1. The trim removed 1 base at V and 2 bases at J, leaving 0 bases unmatched. This CDR3 contains 14 residues. From germline, CDR1 is MNHEY and CDR2 SMNVEV (reference sequence).